These 14 T cell receptor beta chains were sequenced from one sample in a study of molecular identifiers for immune sequencing clone quantification (dated by TCRdb to between 2018 and 2020). Library creation used PCR. For sequencing, an Illumina HiSeq 4000 was employed. Using fastp at Q25 and MiXCR, TCRdb reprocessed the public reads and kept productive beta chains. Each CDR3 protein gets just one entry, which takes the most common genes and DNA from the rows behind it. Here the sample has 100,000 or so distinct CDR3 sequences; 21% occur a single time. Roughly 1% of the sample lies in the top ten. The sample comprised naive CD8+ T cells from blood, with Jurkat cell RNA spiked in. The meaning of the sample's cell subset or site label: FACS-sorted CD8+CD4-CCR7+CD45RA+ naive T cells. Receptors originate from a human donor in good health. Some libraries in this study had Jurkat cell RNA spiked in.

This clonotype was observed a few times. This chain joins TRBV6-1 and TRBJ2-7, with no clear D. The CDR3 is 12 amino acids. The V gene's germline CDR1 is MNHNS and CDR2 SASEGT. V dropped 6 bases and J dropped 3 bases, with 9 bases sitting between them. The CDR3 bases are TGTGCCAGCAGCGCTAGAGACTACGAGCAGTACTTC. Residues: CASSARDYEQYF.

Ten or more counts support this clonotype. This chain connects TRBV13 to TRBJ2-3, with 8 bases that match TRBD1. The germline V gene encodes CDR1 PRHDT and CDR2 FYEKMQ (reference sequence). This CDR3 spans 14 amino acids. The V segment lost 5 bases and the J segment 6 bases; nucleotides outside the gene matches: 7. The CDR3 is CASSLDRAGDTQYF. The CDR3 DNA sequence: TGTGCCAGCAGCCTGGACAGGGCGGGGGATACGCAGTATTTT.

About this clonotype itself: Mismatch with germline at one junction end may stem from a read error. The chain is built from TRBV20-1 and TRBJ2-1, with TRBD1 matching 7 bases. The CDR3 runs 18 residues. Looked up from germline, CDR1 is DFQATT and CDR2 is SNEGSKA (reference sequence). The CDR3 bases are TGCAGTGCTAGAGATCTCCCCGACAGGGCTCGGGCGTACAATGAGCAGTCCTTC. Translation: CSARDLPDRARAYNEQSF.

Many counts were recorded for this clonotype. The chain carries TRBV29-1 and TRBJ2-7; 13 bases are a match to TRBD2. V trimming: 2 bases; J trimming: 3 bases; junction bases outside the gene matches: 13. This CDR3 region has 18 residues. Germline CDR1 SQVTM, CDR2 ANQGSEA. As DNA, the CDR3 is TGCAGCGTTGAAAGGGGACTAGCGGGAACTACTTTCAACTACGAGCAGTACTTC. This translates into CSVERGLAGTTFNYEQYF.

V is TRBV4-3 and J is TRBJ1-6, with D unresolved. Germline V gives CDR1 LGHNA, CDR2 YSLEER. Trimming left V 3 bases short and J 3 bases short, with 0 bases between. This CDR3 has 12 amino acids. The CDR3 region has the DNA TGCGCCAGCAGCCACTATAATTCACCCCTCCACTTT. Amino acid sequence: CASSHYNSPLHF.

The chain combines TRBV4-1 with TRBJ2-5; the D is unclear. Germline CDR1 is MGHRA and CDR2 is YSYEKL. The length of the CDR3 is 14 residues. Trimming stripped 0 bases from V and 5 bases from J, with 10 bases between. The CDR3 region has the DNA TGCGCCAGCAGCCAAGATACTGGGTGGGAGACCCAGTACTTC. It specifies CASSQDTGWETQYF.

This clonotype was detected many times. The CDR3 DNA reads TGTGCCAGCAGCCAAGCAGCCGGGTTCGACGAGCAGTACTTC. This codes for CASSQAAGFDEQYF. The J gene is TRBJ2-7, the V gene TRBV14; D is unclear. The germline gives CDR1 SGHDN, CDR2 FVKESK. This CDR3 region has 14 residues. V was cut by 1 base and J by 5 bases, with 12 bases left in between.

This clonotype is medium-sized. The V call is TRBV7-6, the J call TRBJ2-3; D gene uncertain. Germline assignment: CDR1 SGHVS and CDR2 FNYEAQ. This CDR3 comprises 13 residues. Trimming cost V 1 base and J 2 bases, with 4 bases left between them. As DNA, the CDR3 is TGTGCCAGCAGCTTAGGATCCACAGATACGCAGTATTTT. Translating it yields CASSLGSTDTQYF.

This clonotype was observed once. A much larger clone lies a single base off, so this may be a read error. Lacking the conserved final phenylalanine or tryptophan, this CDR3 likely reflects a read error. The V gene is TRBV29-1, the J gene TRBJ2-7; unclear D gene. The CDR3 totals 12 residues. V lost 4 bases and J 4 bases, leaving 11 bases between the germline ends. Germline loops: CDR1 SQVTM, CDR2 ANQGSEA. CDR3 sequence: CSVVQGVYEQYL. As DNA, the CDR3 is TGCAGCGTTGTCCAAGGAGTATACGAGCAGTACCTC.

In its sample, this clonotype was seen many times. The chain carries TRBV29-1 and TRBJ2-3; D gene ambiguous. This CDR3 has 12 amino acids. The V and J ends lost 6 bases and 0 bases respectively, with 7 bases between them. Germline values: CDR1 SQVTM, CDR2 ANQGSEA. CDR3: CSVYSSTDTQYF. The DNA for the CDR3 is TGCAGCGTATACTCTAGCACAGATACGCAGTATTTT.

In its sample, this clonotype was seen many times. The gene calls are TRBV14 and TRBJ2-7; D perhaps matches TRBD1 (6 bases). V was clipped by 0 bases and J by 5 bases, with 8 bases between them. Germline V gives CDR1 SGHDN, CDR2 FVKESK. The CDR3 covers 13 residues. CDR3 loop: CASSQDAGDEQYF. CDR3 sequence (DNA): TGTGCCAGCAGCCAAGACGCAGGGGACGAGCAGTACTTC.

The chain combines TRBV20-1 with TRBJ2-1; D tentatively fits TRBD1 or TRBD2 (5 bases each). V was pared by 3 bases and J by 5 bases, with 17 bases between. The germline V gene encodes CDR1 DFQATT and CDR2 SNEGSKA (reference sequence). The CDR3 covers 15 residues. CDR3 protein: CSASAPPRGHNEQFF. Here the CDR3 DNA reads TGCAGTGCTAGCGCCCCGCCCCGGGGCCACAATGAGCAGTTCTTC.

This clonotype came up many times. This rearrangement joins TRBV7-2 to TRBJ1-1; TRBD1 is a possible D gene (5 bases). The CDR3 consists of 15 residues. The germline V gene encodes CDR1 SGHTA and CDR2 FQGNSA. V was cut by 5 bases and J by 0 bases, with 13 bases left in between. In DNA form, the CDR3 reads TGTGCCAGCAGCCCATACGACAGACTGAACACTGAAGCTTTCTTT. As protein: CASSPYDRLNTEAFF.

This clonotype was seen ten or more times. The rearrangement uses TRBV12-3 or TRBV12-4 and TRBJ2-2, with TRBD1 matching over 9 bases. V shed 2 bases, J shed 1 base, and the junction held 2 bases outside the gene matches. The CDR3 is 16 residues long. CDR3: CASSLWGQGNTGELFF. Here the CDR3 DNA reads TGTGCCAGCAGTTTATGGGGACAGGGGAACACCGGGGAGCTGTTTTTT.